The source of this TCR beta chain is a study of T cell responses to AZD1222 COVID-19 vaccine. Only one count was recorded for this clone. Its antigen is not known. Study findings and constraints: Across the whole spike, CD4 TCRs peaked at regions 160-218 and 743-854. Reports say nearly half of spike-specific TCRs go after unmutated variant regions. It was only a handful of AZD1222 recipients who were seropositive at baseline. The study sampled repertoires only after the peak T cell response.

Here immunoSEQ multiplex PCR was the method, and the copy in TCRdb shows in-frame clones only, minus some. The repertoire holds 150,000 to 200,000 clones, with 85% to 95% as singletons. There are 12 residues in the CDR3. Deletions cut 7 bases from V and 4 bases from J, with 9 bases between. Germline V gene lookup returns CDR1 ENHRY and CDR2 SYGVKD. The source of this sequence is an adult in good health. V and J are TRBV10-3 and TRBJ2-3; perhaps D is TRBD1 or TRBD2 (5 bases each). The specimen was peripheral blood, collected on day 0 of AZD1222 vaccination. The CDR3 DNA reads TGTGCCATCAACCGGGGCTCAGATACGCAGTATTTT. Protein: CAINRGSDTQYF.